A single sample gave rise to the 23 T cell receptor beta chains below, sequenced in a study of blood T cell repertoires in COVID-19. The protocol was immunoSEQ multiplex PCR, while the TCRdb copy is restricted to in-frame clones and leaves out a portion. The repertoire holds 250,000 to 350,000 clones, around 89% seen once, with about an eighth in the top ten. What was sequenced was peripheral blood. The origin of the receptors is a woman between 55 and 75 years old with acute or convalescent COVID-19.

The chain recombines TRBV7-2 with TRBJ2-2; tentative D call: TRBD1 (5 bases). The CDR3 is 12 amino acids. Germline V CDR1 and CDR2: SGHTA, FQGNSA. V gave up 4 bases and J gave up 7 bases, with 7 bases separating them. The CDR3 DNA sequence: TGTGCCAGCAGCTCCAGGGTCGGGGAGCTGTTTTTT. Translated, it gives CASSSRVGELFF.

This chain uses TRBV11-3 with TRBJ2-5; D is perhaps TRBD1 (5 bases). The germline gives CDR1 SGHNT, CDR2 YENEEA. There are 13 residues in the CDR3. The V gene lost 3 bases and the J gene lost 2 bases, with 7 bases spanning the gap. The CDR3: CASSLGLQETQYF. The CDR3 bases are TGTGCCAGCAGCTTGGGGCTTCAAGAGACCCAGTACTTC.

The CDR3 sequence: CASSLPGAGDTIYF. As DNA, the CDR3 is TGTGCCAGCAGCTTGCCAGGGGCTGGGGACACCATATATTTT. The chain carries TRBV5-4 and TRBJ1-3, with a weak D call TRBD1 (6 bases). CDR3 length: 14 residues. Germline V lookup: CDR1 SGHNT, CDR2 YYREEE (reference sequence). V dropped 1 base and J dropped 8 bases, with 13 bases sitting between them.

This chain uses TRBV6-5 with TRBJ1-2; no definite D call. The germline CDR1 and CDR2 sequences are MNHEY and SVGAGI. CDR3 length: 11 residues. Trimming removed 7 bases from V and 5 bases from J, with 8 bases in between. CDR3: CASMWEYGYTF. The CDR3 DNA is TGTGCCAGCATGTGGGAGTATGGCTACACCTTC.

Only a few counts were recorded for this clone. The CDR3 nucleotides are TGCGCCAGCAGTGCGAGTAGAGCACGGGGACACCATAGCAATCAGCCCCAGCATTTT. It encodes CASSASRARGHHSNQPQHF. The chain has TRBV10-1 and TRBJ1-5; weak D call: TRBD1 (6 bases). Germline CDR1 reads WNHNN; CDR2 reads SYGVQD (reference sequence). The V gene lost 4 bases and the J gene lost 0 bases, with 22 bases spanning the gap. The CDR3 length is 19 residues.

The chain combines TRBV2 with TRBJ2-3; D might be TRBD1 (6 bases). V was shortened by 3 bases and J by 0 bases, with 22 bases between the two germline ends. The CDR3 has 19 amino acids. Germline lookup yields CDR1 SNHLY and CDR2 FYNNEI. This CDR3 reads CASSDSLGLDRLSTDTQYF. CDR3 DNA sequence: TGTGCCAGCAGTGACAGCTTGGGTTTGGACAGACTTAGCACAGATACGCAGTATTTT.

The chain carries TRBV5-1 and TRBJ1-1; D may be TRBD1 (5 bases). The CDR3 runs to 14 residues. Germline assignment: CDR1 SGHRS and CDR2 YFSETQ. V gave up 4 bases and J gave up 1 base, with 11 bases separating them. CDR3 DNA: TGCGCCAGCAGCCGGGTTACAGGGAACACTGAAGCTTTCTTT. Its translation: CASSRVTGNTEAFF.

The chain recombines TRBV4-3 with TRBJ2-7; maybe TRBD1 (5 bases). The germline CDR1 and CDR2 sequences are LGHNA and YSLEER. The CDR3 consists of 14 residues. V was shortened by 0 bases and J by 3 bases, with 9 bases between the two germline ends. Here the CDR3 DNA reads TGCGCCAGCAGCCAAGACGGACACAACTACGAGCAGTACTTC. Protein sequence: CASSQDGHNYEQYF.

This clone was seen a handful of times. The chain links TRBV11-2 to TRBJ1-1; D is perhaps TRBD1 (5 bases). From germline, CDR1 is SGHAT and CDR2 FQNNGV. The length of the CDR3 is 13 residues. The V end lost 3 bases, the J end lost 5 bases, and 10 bases lay between the germline ends. The CDR3 protein is CASSFGGITEAFF. The CDR3 DNA reads TGTGCCAGCAGCTTCGGGGGTATTACTGAAGCTTTCTTT.

The chain employs TRBV10-3 and TRBJ2-5; D not resolved. The CDR3 is 14 amino acids. Trimming took off 2 bases at V and 1 base at J, with 8 bases between the two ends. Germline loops: CDR1 ENHRY, CDR2 SYGVKD. DNA of the CDR3: TGTGCCATCAGTGAGGACACCCTCCAAGAGACCCAGTACTTC. Protein sequence: CAISEDTLQETQYF.

Only one count was recorded for this clone. The chain carries TRBV2 and TRBJ1-1; 9 bases fit TRBD1. Per germline, CDR1 SNHLY and CDR2 FYNNEI. V trimming: 5 bases; J trimming: 2 bases; junction bases outside the gene matches: 9. The CDR3 is made up of 16 amino acids. The CDR3 loop is CASSSDRGAINTEAFF. The CDR3 DNA reads TGTGCCAGCAGTTCAGACAGGGGGGCTATTAACACTGAAGCTTTCTTT.

V gene TRBV19 combines with J gene TRBJ2-1, with 11 nucleotides matching TRBD2. The CDR3 spans 16 residues. The V and J ends lost 4 bases and 5 bases, in that order; junction bases with no gene match: 7. Germline-derived CDR1 and CDR2 are LNHDA and SQIVND (reference sequence). CDR3 sequence: CASSRPSGGSHNEQFF. The CDR3 region has the DNA TGTGCCAGTAGTAGACCTAGCGGGGGGTCACACAATGAGCAGTTCTTC.

The chain has TRBV18 and TRBJ1-4; D uncertain. Per germline, CDR1 KGHSH and CDR2 LQKENI. The CDR3 covers 13 residues. V lost 1 base to trimming and J lost 10 bases, with 10 bases between them. As DNA, the CDR3 is TGTGCCAGCTCACCACTTGCGAGGCCAAAACTGTTTTTT. Protein product: CASSPLARPKLFF.

The CDR3 spells CASSKGQYEPYEQYF. CDR3 DNA: TGCGCCAGCAGCAAAGGACAGTATGAGCCTTACGAGCAGTACTTC. The V gene is TRBV5-1, the J gene TRBJ2-7, with D maybe TRBD1 (6 bases). Germline V gene sequence: CDR1 SGHRS, CDR2 YFSETQ. V was pared by 4 bases and J by 4 bases, with 18 bases between. CDR3 length: 15 residues.

The V gene is TRBV11-1, the J gene TRBJ2-1, with D possibly TRBD2 on 6 matching bases. Trimming stripped 2 bases from V and 7 bases from J, with 9 bases between. CDR1 and CDR2 (germline): SGHAT, FQDESV (reference sequence). This CDR3 comprises 13 residues. In nucleotides, the CDR3 is TGTGCCAGCAGCTTAACTAGCTTAAATGAGCAGTTCTTC. It codes for CASSLTSLNEQFF.

This sequence joins TRBV4-2 and TRBJ2-1; 12 bases are a match to TRBD2. J was trimmed by 8 bases and V by 3 bases; bases with no gene match: 8. The germline V gene has CDR1 LGHNA and CDR2 YNFKEQ. CDR3 length: 16 amino acids. The chain's CDR3 is CASSHSRLAGADEQFF. The CDR3 coding sequence is TGTGCCAGCAGCCATTCTCGACTAGCGGGAGCCGATGAGCAGTTCTTC.

The chain combines TRBV28 with TRBJ1-1; D is unclear. CDR1 and CDR2 (germline): MDHEN, SYDVKM. V was cut by 8 bases and J by 9 bases, with 10 bases left in between. This CDR3 is built from 10 residues. The CDR3 nucleotides are TGTGCCAGCGTCCAGGTTAAAGCTTTCTTT. Translating gives CASVQVKAFF.

This clone was seen a single time. V gene TRBV24-1 combines with J gene TRBJ1-6, with a possible D match to TRBD1 (6 bases). The CDR3 sequence is 13 residues long. CDR1 is KGHDR and CDR2 is SFDVKD in the germline V gene. The ends were cut back, 7 bases at V and 13 bases at J, with 16 bases in the middle. The CDR3 spells CATSRDTLDPLHF. CDR3 nucleotide sequence: TGTGCCACCAGCCGGGACACGCTCGACCCCCTCCACTTT.

The genes are TRBV6-5 and TRBJ1-5; 10 bases align to TRBD1. Germline V gene lookup returns CDR1 MNHEY and CDR2 SVGAGI. V dropped 6 bases and J dropped 4; count of bases not matched to a gene: 6. The CDR3 consists of 15 residues. The CDR3 DNA reads as TGTGCCAGCAGCGATGGGACAGGGGCAAATCAGCCCCAGCATTTT. It yields the protein CASSDGTGANQPQHF.

The rearrangement links TRBV19 to TRBJ1-5; 9 nucleotides align to TRBD1. This CDR3 has 14 amino acids. Germline-derived CDR1 and CDR2 are LNHDA and SQIVND (reference sequence). With V trimmed by 4 bases and J by 6 bases, 4 bases remained unmatched. CDR3 DNA: TGTGCCAGTAGTAACACAGGGGGCCCTCAGCCCCAGCATTTT. This gives the protein CASSNTGGPQPQHF.

This sequence joins TRBV7-9 and TRBJ1-1; D ambiguous. Trimming stripped 5 bases from V and 3 bases from J, with 10 bases between. This CDR3 region has 13 residues. Per germline, CDR1 SEHNR and CDR2 FQNEAQ (reference sequence). The CDR3 loop reads CASSLMEDTEAFF. The CDR3 DNA follows: TGTGCCAGCAGCCTAATGGAGGACACTGAAGCTTTCTTT.

V gene TRBV6-5 combines with J gene TRBJ2-5; 8 nucleotides match TRBD1. Trimming cost V 6 bases and J 5 bases; bases outside gene matches: 8. The CDR3 runs to 14 residues. Germline V gene sequence: CDR1 MNHEY, CDR2 SVGAGI. CDR3 loop: CASSWTGSRETQYF. The CDR3 bases are TGTGCCAGCAGCTGGACAGGGAGTCGGGAGACCCAGTACTTC.

The J gene is TRBJ1-2, the V gene TRBV4-3, with a tentative D call TRBD1 (6 bases). The CDR3 is made up of 15 amino acids. V lost 0 bases and J 6 bases, leaving 14 bases between the germline ends. Germline V lookup: CDR1 LGHNA, CDR2 YSLEER. CDR3 coding DNA: TGCGCCAGCAGCCAAGATGCGGGGGGCAGGAATGGCTACACCTTC. It codes for CASSQDAGGRNGYTF.